This T cell receptor (beta chain) is from a study of blood T cell repertoires in COVID-19. Study details: In each case, the material was cDNA or gDNA derived from T cells, B-cell-depleted T cells, or PBMCs.

The CDR3 length is 15 residues. CDR1 is SGHRS and CDR2 is YFSETQ in the germline V gene. Original processing notes: The authors estimated nucleated cell counts from reference gene primer amplification. Data came from immunoSEQ multiplex PCR; TCRdb stores just in-frame clones and leaves some out. D and trimming come from the DNA, and the V and J calls and clone size come from that table. Here the sample spans hundreds of thousands of clones, roughly 80% being singletons. A remark on this clone: The junction and the germline gene differ at one end; a read error may be behind it.

Material for sequencing was peripheral blood. The source is an elderly woman with acute or convalescent COVID-19. This rearrangement joins TRBV5-1 to TRBJ2-5, with 7 positions matching TRBD2. DNA for the CDR3: TGCGCCAGCAGGTTGGGGAGGGGTGAACAAGAGACCCAGTACTTC. Translation: CASRLGRGEQETQYF.